Shown below are 9 T cell receptor beta chains from a single sample sequenced in a study of vaccination effects on CD4 cells after COVID-19. Their antigen targets remain unknown. With the ViraFEST assay, the study expanded antigen-specific CD4+ T cells using viral peptide pools, then sequenced them. After around 10 days in culture, the CD4+ T cells were isolated. According to the study, vaccine recipients showed no prior SARS-CoV-2 infection and negative nucleocapsid antibodies. Profiling relied on immunoSEQ multiplex PCR, and the TCRdb table lists in-frame clones only, not all of them. The table has roughly 52,000 clones, around 67% seen once. The starting material was CD4+ T cells from PBMCs cultured with SARS-CoV-2 spike peptides, obtained before COVID-19 vaccination. These receptors were obtained from a human donor who received a COVID-19 vaccine.

The chain has TRBV19 and TRBJ1-5; 9 positions agree with TRBD1. Germline CDR1 and CDR2: LNHDA and SQIVND (reference sequence). The V segment lost 4 bases and the J segment 3 bases; nucleotides outside the gene matches: 7. The CDR3 contains 16 residues. In DNA form, the CDR3 reads TGTGCCAGTAGTAAGATGACAGGGGGTTTCAATCAGCCCCAGCATTTT. Translation gives CASSKMTGGFNQPQHF.

CDR3 DNA: TGTGCCAGCAGTTATGACTCTAATGGTTCACCCCTCCACTTT. Protein product: CASSYDSNGSPLHF. This chain joins TRBV6-5 and TRBJ1-6; the D is unclear. The CDR3 covers 14 residues. Trimming removed 3 bases from V and 9 bases from J, with 12 bases in between. CDR1 and CDR2 from the germline V gene are MNHEY and SVGAGI.

The J gene is TRBJ1-4, the V gene TRBV5-6, with D possibly TRBD1 on 5 matching bases. With 0 bases removed from V and 3 bases from J, the gap between germline ends came to 15 bases. This CDR3 comprises 17 residues. Per the germline V gene, CDR1 is SGHDT and CDR2 is YYEEEE. CDR3 in amino acids: CASSLGITGLSNEKLFF. The CDR3 DNA is TGTGCCAGCAGCTTGGGGATTACAGGACTATCTAATGAAAAACTGTTTTTT.

V is TRBV5-6 and J is TRBJ1-2, with 9 bases lining up with TRBD1. The V gene's germline CDR1 is SGHDT and CDR2 YYEEEE. This CDR3 has 14 residues. Germline trimming cut 3 bases from V and 3 bases from J; bases unmatched to any gene: 3. DNA for the CDR3: TGTGCCAGCAGCTATACAGGGGGCGACTATGGCTACACCTTC. This sequence encodes CASSYTGGDYGYTF.

This rearrangement joins TRBV6-2 or TRBV6-3 to TRBJ1-1, with 8 bases that match TRBD1. The CDR3 is 16 amino acids. Germline CDR1 reads MNHEY; CDR2 reads SVGEGT. V lost 5 bases, J lost 0 bases, and 8 bases stayed unmatched. CDR3 in DNA: TGTGCCAGCAGTCGACGTTCGACAGGGGTGAACACTGAAGCTTTCTTT. Its protein is CASSRRSTGVNTEAFF.

The V call is TRBV10-3, the J call TRBJ1-1, with D uncertain. The CDR3 covers 13 residues. Germline CDR1 and CDR2: ENHRY and SYGVKD. The ends were cut back, 3 bases at V and 0 bases at J, with 5 bases in the middle. The CDR3 nucleotides are TGTGCCATCAGTGATCCCCTGAACACTGAAGCTTTCTTT. Protein: CAISDPLNTEAFF.

This clone was seen a handful of times. V usage is TRBV18 and J usage is TRBJ1-2, with 8 positions matching TRBD1. Germline assignment: CDR1 KGHSH and CDR2 LQKENI. This CDR3 is 15 amino acids long. The J segment lost 5 bases and the V segment lost 5 bases, leaving 10 bases of the junction unmatched. In DNA form, the CDR3 reads TGTGCCAGCTCAGAAACCAGGGGGCTCTGGTATGGCTACACCTTC. Translation gives CASSETRGLWYGYTF.

The sample holds a few counts of this clone. The J gene is TRBJ2-1, the V gene TRBV6-5, with 11 positions matching TRBD2. Germline V gives CDR1 MNHEY, CDR2 SVGAGI. This CDR3 comprises 16 residues. Trimming at V came to 4 bases and at J to 7 bases, leaving 9 bases not matched to a gene. The CDR3 sequence: CASSSVAGGLGNEQFF. The DNA for the CDR3 is TGTGCCAGCAGTTCCGTAGCGGGGGGGCTCGGAAATGAGCAGTTCTTC.

There are a few counts of this clone. V is TRBV6-5 and J is TRBJ1-1; D remains ambiguous. The CDR3 sequence is 11 residues long. V lost 7 bases, J lost 9 bases, and 12 bases lay in between. Germline-derived CDR1 and CDR2 are MNHEY and SVGAGI. Here the CDR3 reads CASTHGQQAFF. DNA of the CDR3: TGTGCCAGCACCCACGGGCAGCAAGCTTTCTTT.